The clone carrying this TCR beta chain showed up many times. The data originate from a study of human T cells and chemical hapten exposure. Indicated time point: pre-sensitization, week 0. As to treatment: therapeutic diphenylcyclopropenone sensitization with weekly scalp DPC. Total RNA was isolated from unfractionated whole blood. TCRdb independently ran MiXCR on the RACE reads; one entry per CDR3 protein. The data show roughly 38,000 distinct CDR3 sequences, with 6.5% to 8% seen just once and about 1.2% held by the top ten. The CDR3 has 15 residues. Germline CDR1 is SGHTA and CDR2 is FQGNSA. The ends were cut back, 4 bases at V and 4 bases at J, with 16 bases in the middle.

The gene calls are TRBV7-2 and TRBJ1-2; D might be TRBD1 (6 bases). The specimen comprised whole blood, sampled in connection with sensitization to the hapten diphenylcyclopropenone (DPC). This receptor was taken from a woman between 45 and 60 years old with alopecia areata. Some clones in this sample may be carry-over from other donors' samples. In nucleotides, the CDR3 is TGTGCCAGCAGCTCCACATCAGGGGCCGTCTATGGCTACACCTTC. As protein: CASSSTSGAVYGYTF.